The source of this TCR beta chain is a study of siplizumab effects on memory and regulatory T cells. Study-wide points: Unstimulated subset assignment was obtained for only a minor fraction of alloreactive clones.

Clones were sequenced by immunoSEQ multiplex PCR, and TCRdb holds only the in-frame ones, with some missing. The sample lists tens of thousands of clones; 75% to 95% were seen once. The CDR3 runs to 12 residues. From germline, CDR1 is SGHTA and CDR2 FQGNSA. Trimming removed 5 bases from V and 6 bases from J, with 11 bases in between. Concerning this clone itself: Antigen: not known.

This rearrangement joins TRBV7-2 to TRBJ2-7; D unclear. The sequenced sample consisted of CD8+ T cells sorted from blood. The receptor was derived from a human donor in good health. The CDR3 is CASSPLTGEQYF. The CDR3 DNA sequence: TGTGCCAGCAGCCCTCTGACTGGCGAGCAGTACTTC.